These 2 T cell receptor beta chains came from one sample sequenced in a study of CD8 T cells in ankylosing spondylitis. Findings and limits, study-wide: A motif in TCR beta, a set of eight highly homologous variants, appeared characteristic of ankylosing spondylitis blood.

These receptors' targets are unknown. Using its own MiXCR run on the 5' RACE reads, TCRdb lists one record per CDR3 protein. In the table there are roughly 350,000 distinct CDR3 sequences, roughly 8% of which are singletons. The sequenced sample consisted of blood, either unsorted or a sorted T cell fraction (not recorded which). The receptor set was obtained from a male donor with ankylosing spondylitis.

This chain joins TRBV19 and TRBJ2-1; D ambiguous. Germline V gene lookup returns CDR1 LNHDA and CDR2 SQIVND (reference sequence). V was cut by 6 bases and J by 7 bases, with 13 bases left in between. CDR3 length: 13 residues. The DNA for the CDR3 is TGTGCCAGTAGCCTTCTACGCCAGAATGAGCAGTTCTTC. It encodes CASSLLRQNEQFF.

This clonotype turned up a few times. This chain uses TRBV29-1 with TRBJ1-1; D not certain. The CDR3 loop spans 13 amino acids. The germline V and J ends were trimmed by 7 bases and 5 bases, with 17 bases remaining between them. Germline V gives CDR1 SQVTM, CDR2 ANQGSEA. DNA of the CDR3: TGCAGCGGGAATGCGCTCGGGGATACTGAAGCTTTCTTT. Translating gives CSGNALGDTEAFF.